These 30 T cell receptor beta chains came from one sample sequenced in a study of shared clonotypes between healthy human individuals. Naivety among CD8 cells was defined by CD45RO negativity and positive CCR7 selection, thereby excluding terminally differentiated effector memory CD45RA+ cells. The method was immunoSEQ multiplex PCR; TCRdb's version includes in-frame clones alone and lacks a portion of them. Counted here are around 1.9 million clones, around 95% occurring once; the ten biggest clones make up approximately 1.6%. The sample consisted of naive CD8+ T cells from PBMCs. The receptors originated from a man younger than 35 in good health. Some clones in this sample may be carry-over from other donors' samples.

CDR3 sequence reads: CASSDGLPQETQYF. The CDR3 DNA reads TGCGCCAGCAGTGACGGACTACCTCAAGAGACCCAGTACTTC. V gene TRBV10-1 combines with J gene TRBJ2-5; D possibly corresponds to TRBD2 (6 bases). CDR3 size: 14 residues. The V gene's germline CDR1 is WNHNN and CDR2 SYGVQD (reference sequence). Trimming removed 3 bases from V and 2 bases from J, with 10 bases in between.

This chain's CDR3 is CASSLETGGGSREAFF. The CDR3 region has the DNA TGTGCCAGCAGTTTGGAGACAGGGGGCGGCAGTAGGGAAGCTTTCTTT. The V and J genes are TRBV28 and TRBJ1-1; 10 bases are shared with TRBD1. This CDR3 has 16 residues. J lost 8 bases, V lost 3 bases, and 12 bases had no gene match. Germline CDR1 is MDHEN and CDR2 is SYDVKM.

This clone has a single count. The rearrangement uses TRBV29-1 and TRBJ2-6; 7 bases agree with TRBD1. The CDR3 extends over 19 amino acids. Germline CDR1 and CDR2: SQVTM and ANQGSEA. V was pared by 6 bases and J by 0 bases, with 17 bases of the junction left unmatched. CDR3 region: CSVAQEETGTYSGANVLTF. DNA for the CDR3: TGCAGCGTCGCACAAGAGGAGACAGGGACGTACTCTGGGGCCAACGTCCTGACTTTC.

The chain has TRBV29-1 and TRBJ2-5, with TRBD2 identical over 8 bases. V lost 4 bases and J lost 11; bases outside the gene matches: 18. The CDR3 consists of 15 residues. Germline CDR1 is SQVTM and CDR2 is ANQGSEA. The CDR3 loop is CSVGISGRPTEEQYF. The DNA for the CDR3 is TGCAGCGTTGGAATCAGCGGGAGACCGACAGAAGAGCAGTACTTC. The full variable domain, in which reference TRBV29-1 and TRBJ2-5 provide the parts outside the CDR3, is SAVISQKPSRDICQRGTSLTIQCQVDSQVTMMFWYRQQPGQSLTLIATANQGSEATYESGFVIDKFPISRPNLTFSTLTVSNMSPEDSSIYLCSVGISGRPTEEQYFGPGTRLLVL.

The CDR3 here is CASSWTSGSYEQYF. The CDR3, as DNA: TGTGCCAGCAGCTGGACTAGCGGGAGTTACGAGCAGTACTTC. The rearrangement uses TRBV11-3 and TRBJ2-7; 13 bases are a match to TRBD2. The V and J ends lost 4 bases and 4 bases, in that order; junction bases with no gene match: 1. The germline V gene encodes CDR1 SGHNT and CDR2 YENEEA. CDR3 length equals 14 residues. The whole variable domain, filled in from reference TRBV11-3 and TRBJ2-7, reads EAGVVQSPRYKIIEKKQPVAFWCNPISGHNTLYWYLQNLGQGPELLIRYENEEAVDDSQLPKDRFSAERLKGVDSTLKIQPAELGDSAVYLCASSWTSGSYEQYFGPGTRLTVT.

V gene TRBV27 combines with J gene TRBJ2-3, with 7 nucleotides matching TRBD1. V was clipped by 7 bases and J by 1 base; unmatched bases: 8. This CDR3 comprises 15 residues. Germline-derived CDR1 and CDR2 are MNHEY and SMNVEV (reference sequence). CDR3 nucleotide sequence: TGTGCCAGCACATTTGGAACAGGGGGCACAGATACGCAGTATTTT. Its translation is CASTFGTGGTDTQYF.

The V call is TRBV19, the J call TRBJ1-1; no clear D gene. In germline, CDR1 is LNHDA, CDR2 SQIVND (reference sequence). Trimming stripped 4 bases from V and 4 bases from J, with 10 bases between. The CDR3 is made up of 13 amino acids. CDR3 protein: CASSTTFFTEAFF. DNA of the CDR3: TGTGCCAGTAGTACTACTTTCTTCACTGAAGCTTTCTTT.

The V gene is TRBV2, the J gene TRBJ1-2; 10 bases agree with TRBD1. Looked up from germline, CDR1 is SNHLY and CDR2 is FYNNEI. With 7 bases clipped from V and 2 bases from J, the junction kept 13 bases outside the gene matches. CDR3 length: 17 amino acids. CDR3 region: CASNPPAGQGSNYGYTF. The DNA of the CDR3 is TGTGCCAGCAATCCGCCGGCGGGACAGGGGAGCAACTATGGCTACACCTTC.

This clone has only a few counts. The chain carries TRBV29-1 and TRBJ1-1; D might be TRBD1 (6 bases). The CDR3 has 13 amino acids. From germline, CDR1 is SQVTM and CDR2 ANQGSEA. V shed 7 bases and J shed 0 bases, with 12 bases lying between them. CDR3 DNA sequence: TGCAGCGCCGCAGGGGCCATGAACACTGAAGCTTTCTTT. It encodes CSAAGAMNTEAFF.

The sample holds one count of this clone. This chain uses TRBV11-3 with TRBJ2-2; 8 bases align to TRBD2. CDR3 size: 17 residues. Trimming at V came to 5 bases and at J to 5 bases, leaving 13 bases not matched to a gene. The germline gives CDR1 SGHNT, CDR2 YENEEA. As DNA, the CDR3 is TGTGCCAGCAGCACCCGTCGGGCGGGAGGAACGACCGGGGAGCTGTTTTTT. Translation: CASSTRRAGGTTGELFF.

This clone was seen once. V is TRBV4-1 and J is TRBJ1-2; D remains unclear. This CDR3 is built from 17 residues. CDR1 MGHRA and CDR2 YSYEKL come from the germline V gene. The V end was cut by 4 bases, the J end by 0 bases, with 18 bases between. In nucleotides, the CDR3 is TGCGCCAGCAGCCCGAGATTCCCCGTCCCTCCTAACTATGGCTACACCTTC. Its protein is CASSPRFPVPPNYGYTF.

Concerning this clone: Other DNA sequences within the sample encode an identical CDR3. J is TRBJ2-7 and V is TRBV27, with D possibly being TRBD1 (6 bases). This CDR3 region has 14 residues. The V gene lost 2 bases and the J gene lost 3 bases, with 11 bases spanning the gap. The germline V gene encodes CDR1 MNHEY and CDR2 SMNVEV (reference sequence). The CDR3 nucleotides are TGTGCCAGCAGTTTAACCCAGGGGTTCTACGAGCAGTACTTC. It is translated as CASSLTQGFYEQYF.

The chain joins TRBV19 to TRBJ2-1, with 8 nucleotides matching TRBD2. Germline assignment: CDR1 LNHDA and CDR2 SQIVND (reference sequence). V lost 0 bases and J lost 10; bases outside the gene matches: 17. The CDR3 runs to 18 residues. DNA for the CDR3: TGTGCCAGTAGTATAGAACATTATAGTATCGCGGGAGGACAGGAGCAGTTCTTC. This sequence encodes CASSIEHYSIAGGQEQFF. The full variable domain, with the rest looked up from reference TRBV19 and TRBJ2-1, is DGGITQSPKYLFRKEGQNVTLSCEQNLNHDAMYWYRQDPGQGLRLIYYSQIVNDFQKGDIAEGYSVSREKKESFPLTVTSAQKNPTAFYLCASSIEHYSIAGGQEQFFGPGTRLTVL.

The chain recombines TRBV27 with TRBJ2-7; D is undetermined. The CDR3 runs 14 residues. Germline V gene lookup returns CDR1 MNHEY and CDR2 SMNVEV (reference sequence). V was clipped by 5 bases and J by 6 bases, with 17 bases between them. CDR3 bases: TGTGCCAGCAGTCCGCGTCAGTGGTTCGGCGAGCAGTACTTC. Translated: CASSPRQWFGEQYF.

To note about this clone: The sample carries other DNA sequences with the same CDR3. The rearrangement uses TRBV4-1 and TRBJ2-1, with TRBD2 matching over 7 bases. V lost 1 base, J lost 0 bases, and 3 bases stayed unmatched. Germline loops: CDR1 MGHRA, CDR2 YSYEKL. The CDR3 is 16 residues long. DNA for the CDR3: TGCGCCAGCAGCCAAGGTCCTAGCGGCTCCTACAATGAGCAGTTCTTC. Translation gives CASSQGPSGSYNEQFF.

The chain uses TRBV7-9 and TRBJ2-7, with D maybe TRBD2 (6 bases). This CDR3 has 15 amino acids. Trimming removed 1 base at V and 0 bases at J, with 10 bases between. Germline lookup yields CDR1 SEHNR and CDR2 FQNEAQ (reference sequence). The CDR3 is CASSLGGRSSYEQYF. CDR3 nucleotides: TGTGCCAGCAGCTTAGGGGGGAGGAGCTCCTACGAGCAGTACTTC.

This sequence joins TRBV6-5 and TRBJ2-1, with no clear D. V was shortened by 8 bases and J by 3 bases, with 11 bases between the two germline ends. The CDR3 loop spans 13 amino acids. Germline V gives CDR1 MNHEY, CDR2 SVGAGI. In nucleotides, the CDR3 is TGTGCCAGCTCCCACAAAATCTACAATGAGCAGTTCTTC. It encodes CASSHKIYNEQFF.

The chain recombines TRBV29-1 with TRBJ2-2; 12 nucleotides line up with TRBD2. The V segment lost 5 bases and the J segment 5 bases; nucleotides outside the gene matches: 6. This CDR3 comprises 15 residues. CDR1 is SQVTM and CDR2 is ANQGSEA in the germline V gene. The DNA for the CDR3 is TGCAGCGTTTACGGACTAGCGGGAAAGACCGGGGAGCTGTTTTTT. It encodes CSVYGLAGKTGELFF.

This chain joins TRBV28 and TRBJ1-5; no definite D call. The V and J ends lost 8 bases and 4 bases respectively, with 18 bases between them. The CDR3 consists of 15 residues. Germline loops: CDR1 MDHEN, CDR2 SYDVKM. DNA of the CDR3: TGTGCCAGCGGAGGACTCCCCCGGGGAAATCAGCCCCAGCATTTT. Protein product: CASGGLPRGNQPQHF.

The rearrangement uses TRBV28 and TRBJ1-1; no reliable D call. The CDR3 sequence is 16 residues long. CDR1 is MDHEN and CDR2 is SYDVKM in the germline V gene. V lost 6 bases and J lost 0, with 17 bases in between. CDR3 in amino acids: CASSVSLKTVNTEAFF. The CDR3 DNA is TGTGCCAGCAGCGTTTCCCTTAAAACGGTGAACACTGAAGCTTTCTTT.

This sequence joins TRBV5-1 and TRBJ2-7; the match to TRBD1 covers 7 bases. V was clipped by 5 bases and J by 2 bases; unmatched bases: 7. From germline, CDR1 is SGHRS and CDR2 YFSETQ. The CDR3 is made up of 14 amino acids. The CDR3 nucleotides read TGCGCCAGCAGGGAGAGGGACAGTCCCTACGAGCAGTACTTC. Protein product: CASRERDSPYEQYF.

This chain links TRBV27 with TRBJ1-5; perhaps TRBD1 as D (5 bases). The CDR3 runs to 14 residues. Germline V gene data show CDR1 as MNHEY and CDR2 as SMNVEV (reference sequence). V was pared by 10 bases and J by 4 bases, with 17 bases between. The CDR3 region is CATADTRVNQPQHF. In DNA, the CDR3 is TGTGCCACCGCGGACACCCGAGTGAATCAGCCCCAGCATTTT.

This chain uses TRBV4-2 with TRBJ2-7, with TRBD1 as a possible D gene (5 bases). Trimming took 3 bases from V and 2 from J, leaving 11 bases between them. Germline CDR1 and CDR2: LGHNA and YNFKEQ. There are 14 residues in the CDR3. The CDR3 DNA sequence: TGTGCCAGCAGCCAGGGGCAGGTCACCTACGAGCAGTACTTC. Translation gives CASSQGQVTYEQYF.

A note on this clone: The identical CDR3 is also encoded by other nucleotide sequences in the sample. The V gene is TRBV28, the J gene TRBJ2-5; D ambiguous. Trimming took off 4 bases at V and 4 bases at J, with 4 bases between the two ends. Germline-derived CDR1 and CDR2 are MDHEN and SYDVKM. The CDR3 totals 11 residues. The CDR3: CASSSRETQYF. For the CDR3, the DNA is TGTGCCAGCAGTTCGAGAGAGACCCAGTACTTC.

The chain combines TRBV11-2 with TRBJ2-7; D possibly corresponds to TRBD2 (5 bases). Germline V gene data show CDR1 as SGHAT and CDR2 as FQNNGV. The V gene lost 2 bases and the J gene lost 2 bases, with 10 bases spanning the gap. The CDR3 loop spans 14 amino acids. CDR3 sequence reads: CASSLPGSPYEQYF. CDR3 nucleotide sequence: TGTGCCAGCAGCTTACCGGGATCCCCCTACGAGCAGTACTTC.

This chain uses TRBV21-1 with TRBJ2-5; the table's D call, TRBD1, was not checked against the DNA. TRBV21-1 is a known pseudogene. The CDR3 covers 17 residues. The DNA of the CDR3 is TGTGCCAGCAGCAAACCCAGGGCCAGACTTGCCCAAGAGACCCAGTACTTC. This encodes CASSKPRARLAQETQYF.

The chain links TRBV7-9 to TRBJ2-6; no clear D. From germline, CDR1 is SEHNR and CDR2 FQNEAQ (reference sequence). CDR3 length: 17 amino acids. Trimming cost V 4 bases and J 2 bases, with 15 bases left between them. The CDR3 protein is CASSSKSLLAGANVLTF. As DNA, the CDR3 is TGTGCCAGCAGCTCGAAGTCGTTATTAGCTGGGGCCAACGTCCTGACTTTC.

The chain is built from TRBV28 and TRBJ2-7, with a weak D call TRBD1 (6 bases). Trimming removed 7 bases at V and 3 bases at J, with 16 bases between. Germline values: CDR1 MDHEN, CDR2 SYDVKM. CDR3 length equals 14 residues. The CDR3 region is CASIPLADSYEQYF. Here the CDR3 DNA reads TGTGCCAGCATTCCCCTCGCGGACAGCTACGAGCAGTACTTC.

This chain uses TRBV29-1 with TRBJ1-1, with a possible D match to TRBD1 (5 bases). The CDR3 is 16 amino acids. Germline CDR1 SQVTM, CDR2 ANQGSEA. V lost 0 bases and J lost 3, with 17 bases in between. CDR3 DNA: TGCAGCGTTGAAGATCGGCAGGGAAGGAGGGACACTGAAGCTTTCTTT. Residues: CSVEDRQGRRDTEAFF.

This rearrangement joins TRBV27 to TRBJ2-7; D unclear. The CDR3 spans 12 residues. Germline lookup yields CDR1 MNHEY and CDR2 SMNVEV (reference sequence). Trimming cost V 8 bases and J 0 bases, with 8 bases left between them. CDR3 DNA: TGTGCCAGCGGGCAGAGCTCCTACGAGCAGTACTTC. Encoded protein: CASGQSSYEQYF.